The 23 T cell receptor beta chains given below trace back to one sample, sequenced in a study of PD-1 blockade in mismatch repair-deficient tumors. Sequencing was performed with immunoSEQ multiplex PCR; in TCRdb, only in-frame clones are kept and a portion is missing. The sample has 39,000 or so clones, around 80% seen once. Specimen: PBMCs, collected roughly 40 weeks after starting pembrolizumab. The receptors were sampled from an adult with mismatch repair-deficient cancer.

This clone occurred a few times. The CDR3 region is CASAHRAGAPYEQYF. The CDR3 bases are TGTGCCAGCGCTCACCGGGCAGGGGCACCCTACGAGCAGTACTTC. The V and J genes are TRBV27 and TRBJ2-7, with D maybe TRBD1 (6 bases). The length of the CDR3 is 15 residues. Germline loops: CDR1 MNHEY, CDR2 SMNVEV (reference sequence). V lost 8 bases and J 2 bases, leaving 19 bases between the germline ends.

The chain couples TRBV25-1 to TRBJ2-5, with 7 bases fitting TRBD2. The germline CDR1 and CDR2 sequences are MGHDK and SYGVNS. CDR3 length equals 15 residues. The junction had 6 bases not matched to a gene; V was cut back by 0 bases and J by 5 bases. CDR3 region: CASSEYLAGGETQYF. CDR3 bases: TGTGCCAGCAGTGAATACTTAGCGGGCGGCGAGACCCAGTACTTC.

This clone has only a few counts. The chain combines TRBV7-9 with TRBJ2-7; 8 positions agree with TRBD2. CDR1 and CDR2 from the germline V gene are SEHNR and FQNEAQ (reference sequence). After removal of 1 base from V and 7 bases from J, the junction contained 12 bases not matched to a gene. CDR3 size: 16 residues. CDR3 in amino acids: CASSLGSGSTAREQYF. The CDR3 coding sequence is TGTGCCAGCAGCTTAGGAAGCGGGAGTACAGCTAGGGAGCAGTACTTC.

This chain connects TRBV27 to TRBJ2-2; possible D gene TRBD2, 5 bases. Trimming took 6 bases from V and 3 from J, leaving 11 bases between them. The CDR3 sequence is 14 residues long. From germline, CDR1 is MNHEY and CDR2 SMNVEV (reference sequence). As DNA, the CDR3 is TGTGCCAGCAGCCTTAGCGCGGACACCGGGGAGCTGTTTTTT. Its translation: CASSLSADTGELFF.

The V gene is TRBV6-1, the J gene TRBJ2-5; 9 bases map to TRBD1. This CDR3 has 14 residues. After removal of 4 bases from V and 1 base from J, the junction contained 1 base not matched to a gene. Germline V gives CDR1 MNHNS, CDR2 SASEGT. CDR3 DNA sequence: TGTGCCAGCAGTGGGACAGGGGCCCAAGAGACCCAGTACTTC. The encoded protein is CASSGTGAQETQYF.

This chain uses TRBV11-1 with TRBJ1-2, with TRBD1 as a possible D gene (6 bases). CDR1 is SGHAT and CDR2 is FQDESV in the germline V gene (reference sequence). V gave up 5 bases and J gave up 0 bases, with 13 bases separating them. The CDR3 runs 15 residues. This chain's CDR3 is CASSQSRGSNYGYTF. The CDR3 bases are TGTGCCAGCAGCCAATCCAGGGGATCTAACTATGGCTACACCTTC.

The V and J genes are TRBV9 and TRBJ2-5; possible D gene TRBD2, 7 bases. Trimming removed 0 bases from V and 5 bases from J, with 14 bases in between. The CDR3 is 15 amino acids. CDR1 and CDR2 (germline): SGDLS, YYNGEE. DNA of the CDR3: TGTGCCAGCAGCGTAGCCCGCGAGGGGGGGGAGACCCAGTACTTC. Its translation: CASSVAREGGETQYF. The whole variable domain, remainder taken from reference TRBV9 and TRBJ2-5, is DSGVTQTPKHLITATGQRVTLRCSPRSGDLSVYWYQQSLDQGLQFLIQYYNGEERAKGNILERFSAQQFPDLHSELNLSSLELGDSALYFCASSVAREGGETQYFGPGTRLLVL.

J is TRBJ1-5 and V is TRBV18; possible D gene TRBD1, 6 bases. Trimming pared 0 bases from V and 3 bases from J, leaving 9 bases between. CDR1 is KGHSH and CDR2 is LQKENI in the germline V gene. The CDR3 length is 15 residues. In DNA, the CDR3 is TGTGCCAGCTCACCACCGGGGGACATCAATCAGCCCCAGCATTTT. As protein: CASSPPGDINQPQHF.

V gene TRBV5-1 combines with J gene TRBJ2-7; 8 positions agree with TRBD1. The germline CDR1 and CDR2 sequences are SGHRS and YFSETQ. This CDR3 is 13 amino acids long. Unmatched junction bases numbered 8, after V lost 6 bases and J lost 6 bases. This CDR3 is CASKVQGAGEQYF. CDR3 coding DNA: TGCGCCAGCAAAGTTCAGGGGGCAGGCGAGCAGTACTTC.

DNA of the CDR3: TGTGCCAGTAGCTCTCGGGACAGGGGGGCTGGTGAGCAGTTCTTC. Translated: CASSSRDRGAGEQFF. This chain uses TRBV19 with TRBJ2-1; 11 bases agree with TRBD1. The germline V gene has CDR1 LNHDA and CDR2 SQIVND (reference sequence). This CDR3 region has 15 residues. The V segment lost 6 bases and the J segment 9 bases; nucleotides outside the gene matches: 10.

V usage is TRBV4-1 and J usage is TRBJ1-2; D unresolved. The V end lost 0 bases, the J end lost 6 bases, and 14 bases lay between the germline ends. Germline V gene sequence: CDR1 MGHRA, CDR2 YSYEKL. The CDR3 sequence is 15 residues long. The CDR3, as DNA: TGCGCCAGCAGCCAAGAGACATCCGCGATGAATGGCTACACCTTC. It is translated as CASSQETSAMNGYTF.

The chain combines TRBV29-1 with TRBJ1-6; D is unresolved. The CDR3 runs 13 residues. Trimming pared 6 bases from V and 6 bases from J, leaving 12 bases between. Germline V CDR1 and CDR2: SQVTM, ANQGSEA. DNA of the CDR3: TGCAGCGTCATCCTACCCCTTAATTCACCCCTCCACTTT. Its translation: CSVILPLNSPLHF. The full variable domain, rest sourced from reference TRBV29-1 and TRBJ1-6, is SAVISQKPSRDICQRGTSLTIQCQVDSQVTMMFWYRQQPGQSLTLIATANQGSEATYESGFVIDKFPISRPNLTFSTLTVSNMSPEDSSIYLCSVILPLNSPLHFGNGTRLTVT.

The CDR3 loop is CASRVVGGYGYTF. The CDR3 DNA reads as TGTGCCAGCAGGGTGGTTGGGGGGTATGGCTACACCTTC. The rearrangement uses TRBV28 and TRBJ1-2, with D possibly being TRBD1 (5 bases). This CDR3 has 13 residues. CDR1 is MDHEN and CDR2 is SYDVKM in the germline V gene. The V gene lost 6 bases and the J gene lost 5 bases, with 13 bases spanning the gap.

The rearrangement joins TRBV7-9 to TRBJ2-7; 9 bases are a match to TRBD1. This CDR3 has 15 residues. Germline V gene sequence: CDR1 SEHNR, CDR2 FQNEAQ (reference sequence). J gave up 3 bases and V 5 bases, and 8 bases lay outside the gene matches. Here the CDR3 reads CASSETTGGDYEQYF. The CDR3 coding sequence is TGTGCCAGCAGCGAAACGACAGGGGGAGACTACGAGCAGTACTTC.

This chain uses TRBV9 with TRBJ2-1; 7 bases agree with TRBD2. Losses at the gene ends were 1 base for V and 7 bases for J; bases not matched to a gene: 11. This CDR3 has 16 amino acids. The germline gives CDR1 SGDLS, CDR2 YYNGEE. CDR3 protein: CASSVPMRELGNEQFF. Here the CDR3 DNA reads TGTGCCAGCAGCGTACCCATGCGGGAGCTAGGAAATGAGCAGTTCTTC.

In its sample, this clone was seen once. The chain is built from TRBV19 and TRBJ2-1, with 12 bases matching TRBD2. The junction had 22 bases not matched to a gene; V was cut back by 5 bases and J by 8 bases. The length of the CDR3 is 20 residues. Germline V gene lookup returns CDR1 LNHDA and CDR2 SQIVND (reference sequence). The CDR3 DNA reads as TGTGCCAGTAGTCCTTATGATGGGACTAGCGGGCCACGGAGAGGGTATGAGCAGTTCTTC. Its protein is CASSPYDGTSGPRRGYEQFF.

In this sample, this clone turned up once. The chain combines TRBV18 with TRBJ2-5, with TRBD1 identical over 7 bases. Germline V lookup: CDR1 KGHSH, CDR2 LQKENI. V dropped 3 bases and J dropped 5; count of bases not matched to a gene: 3. This CDR3 has 13 residues. The CDR3 here is CASSPGQMETQYF. The CDR3 DNA reads TGTGCCAGCTCACCGGGACAGATGGAGACCCAGTACTTC. Looking up the rest from reference TRBV18 and TRBJ2-5 gives the full variable domain: NAGVMQNPRHLVRRRGQEARLRCSPMKGHSHVYWYRQLPEEGLKFMVYLQKENIIDESGMPKERFSAEFPKEGPSILRIQQVVRGDSAAYFCASSPGQMETQYFGPGTRLLVL.

In its sample, this clone was seen a few times. The rearrangement links TRBV5-4 to TRBJ2-5, with a possible D match to TRBD2 (5 bases). Germline assignment: CDR1 SGHNT and CDR2 YYREEE (reference sequence). The V gene lost 3 bases and the J gene lost 3 bases, with 9 bases spanning the gap. The CDR3 runs to 13 residues. CDR3 region: CASSYRAEETQYF. CDR3 coding DNA: TGTGCCAGCAGCTACCGAGCGGAAGAGACCCAGTACTTC.

The rearrangement uses TRBV28 and TRBJ2-7, with D possibly TRBD2 on 6 matching bases. The length of the CDR3 is 14 residues. Germline V gene lookup returns CDR1 MDHEN and CDR2 SYDVKM. Trimming stripped 3 bases from V and 7 bases from J, with 16 bases between. The CDR3 sequence is CASSLGLRIREQYF. The CDR3 DNA follows: TGTGCCAGCAGTTTGGGACTCCGTATAAGGGAGCAGTACTTC.

The chain is built from TRBV6-6 and TRBJ2-1; no firm D call. Germline V gene lookup returns CDR1 MNHNY and CDR2 SVGAGI (reference sequence). V lost 4 bases, J lost 6 bases, and 4 bases lay in between. CDR3 length: 11 residues. CDR3 loop: CASSSGNEQFF. The DNA for the CDR3 is TGTGCCAGCAGTTCAGGCAATGAGCAGTTCTTC.

The genes are TRBV28 and TRBJ1-4; D not certain. The CDR3 sequence is 14 residues long. The V gene lost 5 bases and the J gene lost 0 bases, with 7 bases spanning the gap. CDR1 is MDHEN, CDR2 SYDVKM, per germline. Here the CDR3 reads CASSAHSTNEKLFF. The CDR3 region has the DNA TGTGCCAGCAGTGCACATTCAACTAATGAAAAACTGTTTTTT.

This sequence joins TRBV6-1 and TRBJ2-7, with 11 bases matching TRBD2. J gave up 2 bases and V 0 bases, and 0 bases lay outside the gene matches. The germline gives CDR1 MNHNS, CDR2 SASEGT. This CDR3 has 15 residues. CDR3 bases: TGTGCCAGCAGTGAAGCGACTAGCGGGGCCTACGAGCAGTACTTC. Its protein product is CASSEATSGAYEQYF.

The chain is built from TRBV5-6 and TRBJ2-3; TRBD1 is a possible D gene (6 bases). V lost 1 base, J lost 2 bases, and 14 bases lay in between. Per germline, CDR1 SGHDT and CDR2 YYEEEE. This CDR3 is 16 amino acids long. CDR3 nucleotide sequence: TGTGCCAGCAGCTTGAGGACAGTATTTATCACAGATACGCAGTATTTT. Its protein product is CASSLRTVFITDTQYF.